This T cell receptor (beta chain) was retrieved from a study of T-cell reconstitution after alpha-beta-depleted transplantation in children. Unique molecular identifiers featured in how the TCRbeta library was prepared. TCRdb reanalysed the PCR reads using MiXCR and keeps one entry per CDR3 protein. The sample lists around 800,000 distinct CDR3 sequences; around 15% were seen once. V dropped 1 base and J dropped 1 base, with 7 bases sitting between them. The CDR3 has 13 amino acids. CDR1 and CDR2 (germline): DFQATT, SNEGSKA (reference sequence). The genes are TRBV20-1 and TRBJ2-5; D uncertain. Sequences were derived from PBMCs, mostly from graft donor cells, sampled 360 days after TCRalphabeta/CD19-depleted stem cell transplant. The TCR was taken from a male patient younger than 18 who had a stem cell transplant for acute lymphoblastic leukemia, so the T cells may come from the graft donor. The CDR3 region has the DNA TGCAGTGCTAGAGTGGCAGTCCAAGAGACCCAGTACTTC. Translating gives CSARVAVQETQYF.